The clone carrying this TCR beta chain was counted once. As yet, its antigen is unknown. These data belong to a study of T cell responses to AZD1222 COVID-19 vaccine. Study-wide context: Pooling of second doses given at about 4 or about 12 weeks was done. Overall study results and limits: A mostly white British donor set with more females was recruited, and clonal diversity was possibly underestimated. AZD1222 recipients seropositive at baseline numbered only five or six. Spike-specific TCR breadth and depth rose after two AZD1222 doses.

Assay used: immunoSEQ multiplex PCR; TCRdb lists only in-frame clones, some missing. The repertoire holds 130,000 or so clones, over 90% seen once, with roughly 0.96% in the top ten. The sequence came from an adult in good health. The material sequenced was peripheral blood, taken on day 0 of AZD1222 vaccination.

CDR3: CASIRVGDRSINEQFF. CDR3 coding DNA: TGTGCCAGCATCCGCGTGGGGGACAGGTCCATCAATGAGCAGTTCTTC. This sequence joins TRBV5-5 and TRBJ2-1; TRBD1 matches at 8 bases. CDR1 and CDR2 (germline): SGHKS, YYEKEE (reference sequence). J was trimmed by 6 bases and V by 6 bases; bases with no gene match: 14. This CDR3 is built from 16 residues.